Detailed here is one T cell receptor beta chain. Measured with immunoSEQ multiplex PCR; TCRdb has only the in-frame clones, and not every one. The sample has about 120,000 clones, less than 90% seen once; the top ten hold around 4.5%. The data derive from a study of cytomegalovirus exposure and HLA in healthy donors. Germline CDR1 reads LGHNA; CDR2 reads YNFKEQ. This CDR3 spans 16 amino acids. V lost 6 bases to trimming and J lost 8 bases, with 22 bases between them. Sequenced material: PBMCs. The origin of this receptor is a man aged 18 to 30 in good health and CMV-seropositive. This chain uses TRBV4-2 with TRBJ1-4; D remains unclear. This chain's CDR3 is CASRSPGEGAKEKLFF. DNA for the CDR3: TGTGCCAGCAGAAGTCCCGGTGAGGGAGCCAAAGAAAAACTGTTTTTT.